This paragraph reports one T cell receptor (beta chain). This entry is derived from a study of blood T cell repertoires in COVID-19. The CDR3 spans 14 residues. Germline lookup yields CDR1 KGHSH and CDR2 LQKENI. Trimming took off 3 bases at V and 4 bases at J, with 11 bases between the two ends. Per the authors' pipeline: By means of reference gene primer amplification, nucleated cell counts were estimated. Generated by immunoSEQ multiplex PCR, the TCRdb table keeps only in-frame clones and is missing some. V, J and clone size are taken as reported in that table, and D and trimming were inferred from the DNA itself. The data show 95,000 to 150,000 clones, approximately 83% seen once.

This TCR came from a woman between 70 and 85 years old with acute or convalescent COVID-19. The sample consisted of peripheral blood. The chain employs TRBV18 and TRBJ2-3; D is perhaps TRBD2 (6 bases). CDR3 nucleotides: TGTGCCAGCTCACCGCAGGGAGGATCAGATACGCAGTATTTT. As protein: CASSPQGGSDTQYF. Drawing the rest from reference TRBV18 and TRBJ2-3, the complete variable domain is NAGVMQNPRHLVRRRGQEARLRCSPMKGHSHVYWYRQLPEEGLKFMVYLQKENIIDESGMPKERFSAEFPKEGPSILRIQQVVRGDSAAYFCASSPQGGSDTQYFGPGTRLTVL.